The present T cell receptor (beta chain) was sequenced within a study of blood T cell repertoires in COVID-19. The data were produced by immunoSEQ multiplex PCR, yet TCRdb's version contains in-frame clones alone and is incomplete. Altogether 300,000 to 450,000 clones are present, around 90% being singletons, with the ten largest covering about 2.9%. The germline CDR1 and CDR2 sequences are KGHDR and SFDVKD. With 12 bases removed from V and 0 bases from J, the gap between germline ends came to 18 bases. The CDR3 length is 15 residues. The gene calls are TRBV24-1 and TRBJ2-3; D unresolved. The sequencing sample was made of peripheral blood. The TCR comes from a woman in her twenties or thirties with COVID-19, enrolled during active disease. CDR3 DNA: TGTGCCCCTCCCTCTTACTCCACTAGCACAGATACGCAGTATTTT. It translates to CAPPSYSTSTDTQYF.